This T cell receptor (beta chain) was obtained from a study of T cells in localized non-small cell lung cancer. General observations from the study: Sequencing, confined to only one tumor region, leaves heterogeneity possible. A raised T cell density in blood coincided with lengthier overall survival.

Notes on this clone: No antigen is known for it.

Only in-frame clones appear in the TCRdb table, and some are missing; sequencing was by immunoSEQ multiplex PCR. The sample holds tens of thousands of clones, roughly 90% seen once. This CDR3 is built from 15 residues. After removal of 1 base from V and 3 bases from J, the junction contained 0 bases not matched to a gene. Germline V lookup: CDR1 KGHSH, CDR2 LQKENI. The genes are TRBV18 and TRBJ2-2, with 9 bases fitting TRBD2. This sample comprised peripheral blood, obtained before any cancer treatment. This TCR came from a male donor older than 55 with stage I squamous cell lung carcinoma. The CDR3 DNA sequence: TGTGCCAGCTCACCACTAGCGGGAGACACCGGGGAGCTGTTTTTT. It translates to CASSPLAGDTGELFF. The whole variable domain, filled in from reference TRBV18 and TRBJ2-2, reads NAGVMQNPRHLVRRRGQEARLRCSPMKGHSHVYWYRQLPEEGLKFMVYLQKENIIDESGMPKERFSAEFPKEGPSILRIQQVVRGDSAAYFCASSPLAGDTGELFFGEGSRLTVL.